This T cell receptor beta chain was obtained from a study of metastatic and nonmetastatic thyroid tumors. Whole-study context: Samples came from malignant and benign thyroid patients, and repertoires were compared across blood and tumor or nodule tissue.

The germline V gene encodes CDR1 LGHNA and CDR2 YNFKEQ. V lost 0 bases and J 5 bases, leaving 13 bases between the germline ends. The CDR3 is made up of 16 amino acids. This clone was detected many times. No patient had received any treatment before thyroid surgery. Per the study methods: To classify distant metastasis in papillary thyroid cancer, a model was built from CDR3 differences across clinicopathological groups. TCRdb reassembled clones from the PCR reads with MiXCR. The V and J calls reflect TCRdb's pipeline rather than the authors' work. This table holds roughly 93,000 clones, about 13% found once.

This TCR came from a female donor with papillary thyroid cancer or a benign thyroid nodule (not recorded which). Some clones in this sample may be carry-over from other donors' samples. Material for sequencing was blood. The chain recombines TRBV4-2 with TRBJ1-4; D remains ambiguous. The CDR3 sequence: CASSQEFQVMNEKLFF. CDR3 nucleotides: TGTGCCAGCAGCCAAGAGTTTCAGGTTATGAATGAAAAACTGTTTTTT.